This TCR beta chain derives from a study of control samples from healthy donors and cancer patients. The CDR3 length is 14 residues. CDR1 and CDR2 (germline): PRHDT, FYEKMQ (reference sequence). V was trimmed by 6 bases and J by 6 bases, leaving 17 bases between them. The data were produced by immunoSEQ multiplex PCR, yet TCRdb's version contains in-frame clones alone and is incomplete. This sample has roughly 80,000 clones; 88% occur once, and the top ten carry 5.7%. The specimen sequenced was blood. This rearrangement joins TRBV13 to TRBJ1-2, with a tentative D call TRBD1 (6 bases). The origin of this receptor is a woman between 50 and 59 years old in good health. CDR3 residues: CASRRGGGPNGYTF. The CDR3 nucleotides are TGTGCCAGCAGGAGAGGCGGGGGGCCGAATGGCTACACCTTC.